The 24 T cell receptor beta chains below come from one sample, sequenced in a study of blood T cells in healthy people across ages. Next came a second PCR, run for about 7 to 11 cycles, which used a sample-barcoded 5' primer along with a J-beta primer mix. TCRdb re-derived calls from the 5' RACE reads in MiXCR, one entry per CDR3 protein. The table has about a million distinct CDR3 sequences, around 48% seen once. The sequenced sample was blood. The receptor source for this set is a man younger than 45 in good health.

This chain uses TRBV21-1 with TRBJ2-5; the table assigns TRBD2, which was not confirmed against the DNA. TRBV21-1 is given as a pseudogene. This CDR3 spans 17 amino acids. CDR3: CASSAGLESDLTREQYF. In nucleotides, the CDR3 is TGTGCCAGCAGCGCAGGACTAGAGTCGGATCTTACTAGGGAGCAGTACTTC.

This chain's CDR3 is CASSLGSRGGASLQETQYF. The CDR3 nucleotides are TGTGCCAGCAGCTTGGGGTCGAGGGGGGGCGCGAGTTTGCAGGAGACCCAGTACTTC. The rearrangement links TRBV7-6 to TRBJ2-5; D possibly corresponds to TRBD2 (7 bases). CDR3 size: 19 residues. Germline CDR1 and CDR2: SGHVS and FNYEAQ. The V gene lost 3 bases and the J gene lost 5 bases, with 28 bases spanning the gap.

This chain joins TRBV24-1 and TRBJ2-3; D gene uncertain. Germline CDR1 and CDR2: KGHDR and SFDVKD. This CDR3 region has 15 residues. V lost 3 bases to trimming and J lost 6 bases, with 15 bases between them. CDR3 residues: CATSDRYSPRDTQYF. The CDR3 coding sequence is TGTGCCACCAGTGATAGGTACAGTCCGCGTGATACGCAGTATTTT.

The chain has TRBV5-6 and TRBJ2-5, with D perhaps given as TRBD1 or TRBD2 (5 bases each). Germline V lookup: CDR1 SGHDT, CDR2 YYEEEE. CDR3 length: 15 residues. V lost 3 bases and J lost 1, with 13 bases in between. CDR3 protein: CASSSRDGLQETQYF. CDR3 sequence (DNA): TGTGCCAGCAGCTCCCGGGACGGGCTCCAAGAGACCCAGTACTTC.

V usage is TRBV3-1 and J usage is TRBJ2-6; D is unclear. Germline CDR1 is LGHDT and CDR2 is YNNKEL (reference sequence). The CDR3 is 17 amino acids. V lost 6 bases to trimming and J lost 2 bases, with 17 bases between them. DNA of the CDR3: TGTGCCAGCAGAACAACACCCTCCGGGCCTGGGGCCAACGTCCTGACTTTC. Protein product: CASRTTPSGPGANVLTF. The full variable domain, with the rest looked up from reference TRBV3-1 and TRBJ2-6, is DTAVSQTPKYLVTQMGNDKSIKCEQNLGHDTMYWYKQDSKKFLKIMFSYNNKELIINETVPNRFSPKSPDKAHLNLHINSLELGDSAVYFCASRTTPSGPGANVLTFGAGSRLTVL.

This clonotype has only one observation. The junction shows a germline mismatch at one end, possibly a read error. This sequence joins TRBV6-6 and TRBJ1-2, with TRBD1 as a possible D gene (6 bases). CDR3 length equals 13 residues. Germline values: CDR1 MNHNY, CDR2 SVGAGI (reference sequence). CDR3 coding DNA: TGTGCCAGCAGTTCTTCAGGGGTTAGTGGCTGCACCTTC. Its translation is CASSSSGVSGCTF.

V and J are TRBV3-1 and TRBJ2-3; 7 positions agree with TRBD1. The CDR3 spans 16 residues. V trimming: 3 bases; J trimming: 6 bases; junction bases outside the gene matches: 12. CDR1 LGHDT and CDR2 YNNKEL come from the germline V gene (reference sequence). The CDR3 region is CASSQRELKGADTQYF. The CDR3 DNA is TGTGCCAGCAGCCAGAGGGAACTCAAGGGGGCGGATACGCAGTATTTT.

This rearrangement joins TRBV27 to TRBJ2-7, with 8 bases matching TRBD1. Trimming removed 3 bases from V and 5 bases from J; junction bases left unmatched: 6. This CDR3 has 14 amino acids. Germline CDR1 MNHEY, CDR2 SMNVEV (reference sequence). As DNA, the CDR3 is TGTGCCAGCAGTTTTCTAGGACAGGGTGACGAGCAGTACTTC. Residues: CASSFLGQGDEQYF.

The chain uses TRBV20-1 and TRBJ2-7; TRBD2 is a possible D gene (5 bases). This CDR3 contains 15 residues. Germline V gives CDR1 DFQATT, CDR2 SNEGSKA (reference sequence). Trimming shortened V by 7 bases and J by 2 bases, and 21 bases separated the two germline ends. CDR3 bases: TGCAGTGTCCCCCGTGGGCGAGCGGAAACCTACGAGCAGTACTTC. It yields the protein CSVPRGRAETYEQYF.

This clonotype was observed a handful of times. The CDR3 protein is CASSQVDRGEQFF. The DNA of the CDR3 is TGTGCCAGCAGCCAAGTTGACAGGGGTGAGCAGTTCTTC. This chain joins TRBV3-1 and TRBJ2-1, with 8 positions matching TRBD1. The CDR3 runs to 13 residues. Germline CDR1 LGHDT, CDR2 YNNKEL (reference sequence). Trimming removed 1 base from V and 9 bases from J; junction bases left unmatched: 2.

The rearrangement links TRBV20-1 to TRBJ1-5; TRBD1 agrees at 10 bases. V lost 4 bases, J lost 6 bases, and 9 bases stayed unmatched. Germline V gives CDR1 DFQATT, CDR2 SNEGSKA (reference sequence). The CDR3 spans 15 residues. The CDR3 DNA reads TGCAGTGCTACGCGACGGACAGGGGGAAGTCAGCCCCAGCATTTT. It specifies CSATRRTGGSQPQHF.

V and J are TRBV6-5 and TRBJ2-4; perhaps TRBD2 as D (5 bases). The better agreement between TRBJ2-7 and the DNA end casts doubt on the J call. In germline, CDR1 is MNHEY, CDR2 SVGAGI. This CDR3 is built from 15 residues. The DNA for the CDR3 is TGTGCCAGCAGTTACTCCCCGAGGACTGTCTACGAGCAGTACTTC. Its translation is CASSYSPRTVYEQYF.

The chain is built from TRBV7-2 and TRBJ2-3; D gene unclear. This CDR3 is 15 amino acids long. The V end lost 1 base, the J end lost 2 bases, and 10 bases lay between the germline ends. Germline CDR1 SGHTA, CDR2 FQGNSA. The CDR3 nucleotides are TGTGCCAGCAGCTTAGTTGGGGTGTACACAGATACGCAGTATTTT. Protein sequence: CASSLVGVYTDTQYF.

The V call is TRBV6-6, the J call TRBJ2-4; weak D call: TRBD2 (5 bases). The J call could be wrong; TRBJ2-5 is a better fit for the DNA end. Germline values: CDR1 MNHNY, CDR2 SVGAGI (reference sequence). The CDR3 runs to 13 residues. CDR3 nucleotides: TGTGCCAGCAGCCGATCTAGCCGCGAGACCCAGTACTTC. Protein product: CASSRSSRETQYF.

The chain combines TRBV6-2 or TRBV6-3 with TRBJ2-3; 8 nucleotides agree with TRBD1. V lost 7 bases to trimming and J lost 3 bases; unmatched junction nucleotides: 9. CDR1 and CDR2 from the germline V gene are MNHEY and SVGEGT. The length of the CDR3 is 15 residues. The CDR3 sequence is CASTLQGGETDTQYF. The CDR3 region has the DNA TGTGCCAGCACCCTACAGGGGGGCGAGACAGATACGCAGTATTTT.

The J gene is TRBJ2-2, the V gene TRBV6-5; D is unresolved. The CDR3 spans 17 residues. With 0 bases removed from V and 5 bases from J, the gap between germline ends came to 16 bases. CDR1 is MNHEY and CDR2 is SVGAGI in the germline V gene. CDR3 loop: CASSYSYGTSRTGELFF. The CDR3, as DNA: TGTGCCAGCAGTTACTCATATGGAACTTCAAGAACCGGGGAGCTGTTTTTT.

In regard to this clonotype: This may be a read error, as it is one base from a much larger clone. The V call is TRBV12-3 or TRBV12-4, the J call TRBJ2-3; D uncertain. The length of the CDR3 is 13 residues. The CDR3 nucleotides are TGTGCCAGCAGTATAGCACGGCCAGATACGCAGTATTTT. This sequence encodes CASSIARPDTQYF.

This clonotype was counted at least ten times. The V and J genes are TRBV5-1 and TRBJ2-7; D is uncertain. This CDR3 comprises 13 residues. Germline V CDR1 and CDR2: SGHRS, YFSETQ. V was trimmed by 2 bases and J by 3 bases, leaving 9 bases between them. CDR3 bases: TGCGCCAGCAGCTTTACCGGAAGCTACGAGCAGTACTTC. Translation gives CASSFTGSYEQYF. Full variable domain (outside the CDR3, taken from reference TRBV5-1 and TRBJ2-7): KAGVTQTPRYLIKTRGQQVTLSCSPISGHRSVSWYQQTPGQGLQFLFEYFSETQRNKGNFPGRFSGRQFSNSRSEMNVSTLELGDSALYLCASSFTGSYEQYFGPGTRLTVT.

V gene TRBV9 combines with J gene TRBJ2-5; 8 bases align to TRBD1. CDR3 length equals 16 residues. The trim removed 3 bases at V and 1 base at J, leaving 8 bases unmatched. Germline lookup yields CDR1 SGDLS and CDR2 YYNGEE. The chain's CDR3 is CASSASGTGVQETQYF. DNA of the CDR3: TGTGCCAGCAGCGCTTCCGGGACAGGCGTCCAAGAGACCCAGTACTTC.

In its sample, this clonotype was seen once. The chain couples TRBV5-1 to TRBJ2-5, with a possible D match to TRBD2 (7 bases). The germline V and J ends were trimmed by 2 bases and 0 bases, with 11 bases remaining between them. The CDR3 consists of 15 residues. Germline loops: CDR1 SGHRS, CDR2 YFSETQ. CDR3 sequence (DNA): TGCGCCAGCAGCTTTGCGGGGGCGTACCAAGAGACCCAGTACTTC. As protein: CASSFAGAYQETQYF.

The chain employs TRBV12-3 or TRBV12-4 and TRBJ2-7; no clear D gene. V lost 5 bases to trimming and J lost 2 bases, with 19 bases between them. The CDR3 contains 16 residues. CDR3 amino acids: CASSKTLGGFTYEQYF. CDR3 nucleotides: TGTGCCAGCAGTAAAACCCTGGGTGGGTTTACCTACGAGCAGTACTTC.

V gene TRBV6-2 or TRBV6-3 combines with J gene TRBJ2-5; tentative D call: TRBD1 (6 bases). The length of the CDR3 is 13 residues. V lost 6 bases and J 11 bases, leaving 19 bases between the germline ends. CDR1 and CDR2 (germline): MNHEY, SVGEGT. Here the CDR3 DNA reads TGTGCCAGCAGCTCTACAGGGTACCAAGAGCAGTACTTC. Translating it yields CASSSTGYQEQYF.

The chain employs TRBV27 and TRBJ2-5; tentatively, D is TRBD1 (6 bases). This CDR3 region has 14 residues. V lost 8 bases to trimming and J lost 1 base, with 14 bases between them. Per germline, CDR1 MNHEY and CDR2 SMNVEV (reference sequence). The CDR3 region has the DNA TGTGCCAGCGGACGGTGGGGGCCCCAAGAGACCCAGTACTTC. Amino acid sequence: CASGRWGPQETQYF.

This chain uses TRBV19 with TRBJ2-7; 8 nucleotides align to TRBD1. Germline V lookup: CDR1 LNHDA, CDR2 SQIVND (reference sequence). V trimming: 3 bases; J trimming: 1 base; junction bases outside the gene matches: 5. The CDR3 has 15 amino acids. For the CDR3, the DNA is TGTGCCAGTAGTATCCTTGGACAGGGATCCTACGAGCAGTACTTC. This codes for CASSILGQGSYEQYF.